Presented here are 10 T cell receptor beta chains from one specimen sequenced in a study of T-cell reconstitution after alpha-beta-depleted transplantation in children. A library of TCRbeta sequences, prepared with unique molecular identifiers, was generated. TCRdb fed the PCR reads into MiXCR, producing one record per CDR3 protein. The data show more than 150,000 distinct CDR3 sequences, more than 6.5% seen once. This specimen consisted of PBMCs from the stem cell graft donor, obtained from the stem cell graft. The source of these receptors is a human donor who donated a stem cell graft to a child with Wiskott-Aldrich syndrome.

This clonotype has a count of ten or more. The chain has TRBV20-1 and TRBJ2-5, with D tentatively TRBD1 (6 bases). The CDR3 is 15 residues long. CDR1 and CDR2 from the germline V gene are DFQATT and SNEGSKA (reference sequence). Trimming took 0 bases from V and 4 from J, leaving 15 bases between them. The CDR3 reads CSARDRAGVVETQYF. The CDR3 nucleotides read TGCAGTGCTAGAGATCGGGCAGGGGTTGTAGAGACCCAGTACTTC.

This clonotype was detected ten times or more. The V gene is TRBV3-1, the J gene TRBJ1-2, with D maybe TRBD1 (5 bases). Germline V CDR1 and CDR2: LGHDT, YNNKEL (reference sequence). This CDR3 contains 17 residues. V was trimmed by 2 bases and J by 2 bases, leaving 18 bases between them. The CDR3, as DNA: TGTGCCAGCAGCCAATTGGCCAAGGGGCAAATCAACTATGGCTACACCTTC. Translated, it gives CASSQLAKGQINYGYTF.

Many counts were recorded for this clonotype. The V gene is TRBV24-1, the J gene TRBJ2-1; D remains unclear. The CDR3 loop spans 13 amino acids. V was clipped by 3 bases and J by 3 bases, with 5 bases between them. Germline CDR1 KGHDR, CDR2 SFDVKD. CDR3 in DNA: TGTGCCACCAGTGATATAGGCTACAATGAGCAGTTCTTC. It specifies CATSDIGYNEQFF.

This rearrangement joins TRBV3-1 to TRBJ2-5; TRBD2 matches 15 bases. The CDR3 consists of 17 residues. With V trimmed by 7 bases and J by 4 bases, 10 bases remained unmatched. CDR1 and CDR2 from the germline V gene are LGHDT and YNNKEL (reference sequence). CDR3 DNA: TGTGCCAGCACCTCCTGGACTAGCGGGAGGGCGTCAGAGACCCAGTACTTC. Protein product: CASTSWTSGRASETQYF.

This clonotype was observed many times. The chain links TRBV5-6 to TRBJ2-3; D not certain. There are 14 residues in the CDR3. Trimming left V 4 bases short and J 2 bases short, with 11 bases between. CDR1 SGHDT and CDR2 YYEEEE come from the germline V gene. The CDR3 loop reads CASSPTIPTDTQYF. The CDR3 bases are TGTGCCAGCAGCCCGACAATACCCACAGATACGCAGTATTTT.

V is TRBV7-9 and J is TRBJ2-5; D might be TRBD2 (6 bases). The ends were cut back, 5 bases at V and 5 bases at J, with 18 bases in the middle. The CDR3 is 15 amino acids. Germline CDR1 SEHNR, CDR2 FQNEAQ (reference sequence). Here the CDR3 reads CASSPAGAREETQYF. The CDR3 bases are TGTGCCAGCAGCCCAGCCGGCGCCCGGGAGGAGACCCAGTACTTC. The full variable domain, its missing parts supplied by reference TRBV7-9 and TRBJ2-5, is DTGVSQNPRHKITKRGQNVTFRCDPISEHNRLYWYRQTLGQGPEFLTYFQNEAQLEKSRLLSDRFSAERPKGSFSTLEIQRTEQGDSAMYLCASSPAGAREETQYFGPGTRLLVL.

This clonotype was counted at least ten times. The gene calls are TRBV19 and TRBJ2-1, with TRBD2 identical over 13 bases. Germline CDR1 LNHDA, CDR2 SQIVND (reference sequence). The V and J ends lost 9 bases and 7 bases, in that order; junction bases with no gene match: 6. The CDR3 length is 14 residues. CDR3 protein: CASTSGGARNEQFF. The DNA for the CDR3 is TGTGCCAGCACTAGCGGGGGGGCAAGGAATGAGCAGTTCTTC.

This clonotype was seen repeatedly, ten times or more. The rearrangement uses TRBV6-5 and TRBJ1-1; unclear D gene. CDR3 length: 17 residues. Germline lookup yields CDR1 MNHEY and CDR2 SVGAGI. The V and J ends lost 6 bases and 2 bases respectively, with 22 bases between them. DNA for the CDR3: TGTGCCAGCAGCCCCTACGGCTACCCTCCTCTAAACACTGAAGCTTTCTTT. Its translation: CASSPYGYPPLNTEAFF.

This clonotype was seen at least ten times. Here the CDR3 DNA reads TGTGCCAGCAGCTCTAGGGACTTGTACGAGCAGTACTTC. Translated, it gives CASSSRDLYEQYF. The chain links TRBV7-2 to TRBJ2-7, with a weak D call TRBD2 (6 bases). CDR3 length: 13 residues. The V end was cut by 4 bases, the J end by 4 bases, with 11 bases between. Per germline, CDR1 SGHTA and CDR2 FQGNSA.

The rearrangement joins TRBV5-6 to TRBJ2-2; the D is unclear. V was shortened by 2 bases and J by 7 bases, with 12 bases between the two germline ends. The CDR3 contains 14 residues. Per germline, CDR1 SGHDT and CDR2 YYEEEE. The CDR3 protein is CASSFGLLGGELFF. In DNA, the CDR3 is TGTGCCAGCAGCTTCGGGCTCCTTGGCGGGGAGCTGTTTTTT.